Sequencing of this T cell receptor (beta chain) was carried out in a study of blood T cell repertoires in COVID-19. Overall study: Sites across the United States, Italy and Spain contributed samples from acute and convalescent COVID-19.

Trimming took 5 bases from V and 5 from J; bases not matched to a gene: 4. Germline-derived CDR1 and CDR2 are SEHNR and FQNEAQ (reference sequence). CDR3 length: 15 residues. Here immunoSEQ multiplex PCR was the method, and the copy in TCRdb shows in-frame clones only, minus some. The sample shows 140,000 or so clones, around 84% of them seen only once. The sequencing input was peripheral blood. The TCR comes from a human donor in a cohort sampled during active COVID-19. V and J are TRBV7-9 and TRBJ1-5; 12 bases align to TRBD1. For the CDR3, the DNA is TGTGCCAGCAGCCCGGGACAGGGGGCAGATCAGCCCCAGCATTTT. Protein: CASSPGQGADQPQHF.